Listed below are T cell receptor beta chains from one sample, sequenced in a study of shared clonotypes between healthy human individuals. Assay used: immunoSEQ multiplex PCR; TCRdb lists only in-frame clones, some missing. There are about 2.4 million clones in the sample; 93% occur only once, and approximately 0.37% lies in the top ten. The sample comprised naive CD4+ T cells from PBMCs. The source is a man between 18 and 35 years old in good health. Some clones in this sample may be carry-over from other donors' samples. CDR3s include the opening cysteine and the closing phenylalanine or tryptophan. Each record gives: clone size, J gene, V gene, D gene, CDR3 protein, CDR3 DNA. D genes are given only for firm matches. Size values are once, few and many counts, or a class for expanded clones, and some rows have none.

clone_size: NA; j_call: TRBJ1-6; v_call: TRBV7-9; d_call: NA; cdr3_aa: CASSRQAPPNSPLHF; cdr3_nt: TGTGCCAGCAGCCGCCAAGCTCCTCCTAATTCACCCCTCCACTTT
clone_size: NA; j_call: TRBJ1-2; v_call: TRBV5-1; d_call: NA; cdr3_aa: CASSSTGMPYGYTF; cdr3_nt: TGCGCCAGCAGTTCAACAGGGATGCCGTATGGCTACACCTTC
clone_size: NA; j_call: TRBJ2-1; v_call: TRBV15; d_call: NA; cdr3_aa: CATSRDWTEHNEQFF; cdr3_nt: TGTGCCACCAGCAGAGATTGGACAGAACACAATGAGCAGTTCTTC
clone_size: NA; j_call: TRBJ1-2; v_call: TRBV6-1; d_call: NA; cdr3_aa: CARPSGAEDYGYTF; cdr3_nt: TGTGCCAGGCCTTCCGGGGCTGAGGACTATGGCTACACCTTC
clone_size: NA; j_call: TRBJ2-3; v_call: TRBV5-4; d_call: NA; cdr3_aa: CASSLPQGADTQYF; cdr3_nt: TGTGCCAGCAGCTTGCCACAGGGTGCAGATACGCAGTATTTT
clone_size: NA; j_call: TRBJ2-3; v_call: TRBV18; d_call: NA; cdr3_aa: CASSLTIGVQGTDTQYF; cdr3_nt: TGTGCCAGCTCACTCACCATTGGGGTCCAGGGCACAGATACGCAGTATTTT
clone_size: NA; j_call: TRBJ2-3; v_call: TRBV5-6; d_call: TRBD1; cdr3_aa: CASSLVYRGRTDTQYF; cdr3_nt: TGTGCCAGCAGCTTGGTTTACAGGGGACGGACAGATACGCAGTATTTT
clone_size: NA; j_call: TRBJ1-1; v_call: TRBV7-2; d_call: TRBD1; cdr3_aa: CASSSQQGGNTEAFF; cdr3_nt: TGTGCCAGCAGCTCACAACAGGGGGGCAACACTGAAGCTTTCTTT
clone_size: NA; j_call: TRBJ1-3; v_call: TRBV6-5; d_call: TRBD1; cdr3_aa: CASRGQGARGNTIYF; cdr3_nt: TGTGCCAGCAGGGGACAGGGGGCGCGTGGAAACACCATATATTTT
clone_size: NA; j_call: TRBJ2-2; v_call: TRBV5-1; d_call: TRBD1; cdr3_aa: CASKDRLVSGELFF; cdr3_nt: TGCGCCAGTAAGGACAGGCTAGTATCCGGGGAGCTGTTTTTT
clone_size: NA; j_call: TRBJ1-1; v_call: TRBV2; d_call: TRBD1; cdr3_aa: CASRTSGTGTEAFF; cdr3_nt: TGTGCCAGCAGGACCTCGGGGACAGGGACTGAAGCTTTCTTT
clone_size: NA; j_call: TRBJ2-5; v_call: TRBV2; d_call: NA; cdr3_aa: CATSPAETQYF; cdr3_nt: TGTGCCACTAGCCCAGCGGAGACCCAGTACTTC
clone_size: NA; j_call: TRBJ1-3; v_call: TRBV20-1; d_call: TRBD1; cdr3_aa: CSVRGRNTIYF; cdr3_nt: TGCAGTGTCAGGGGGCGAAACACCATATATTTT
clone_size: NA; j_call: TRBJ1-2; v_call: TRBV5-6; d_call: NA; cdr3_aa: CASSPMDSANYGYTF; cdr3_nt: TGTGCCAGCAGCCCGATGGACAGCGCTAACTATGGCTACACCTTC
clone_size: NA; j_call: TRBJ1-2; v_call: TRBV19; d_call: NA; cdr3_aa: CASSSRQRSNYGYTF; cdr3_nt: TGTGCCAGTAGTAGTCGACAGAGATCTAACTATGGCTACACCTTC
clone_size: NA; j_call: TRBJ1-3; v_call: TRBV18; d_call: NA; cdr3_aa: CASSPAEGGNTIYF; cdr3_nt: TGTGCCAGCTCGCCGGCGGAGGGAGGAAACACCATATATTTT
clone_size: NA; j_call: TRBJ2-5; v_call: TRBV7-2; d_call: NA; cdr3_aa: CASSLDSEETQYF; cdr3_nt: TGTGCCAGCAGCTTAGACTCAGAAGAGACCCAGTACTTC
clone_size: NA; j_call: TRBJ1-6; v_call: TRBV4-1; d_call: NA; cdr3_aa: CASTQGWQDRNSPLHF; cdr3_nt: TGCGCCAGCACCCAGGGCTGGCAGGACCGCAATTCACCCCTCCACTTT
clone_size: NA; j_call: TRBJ2-3; v_call: TRBV7-3; d_call: TRBD2; cdr3_aa: CASSSPGGTQYF; cdr3_nt: TGTGCCAGCAGCTCTCCGGGAGGAACGCAGTATTTT
clone_size: NA; j_call: TRBJ2-7; v_call: TRBV18; d_call: NA; cdr3_aa: CASSPWSGAVSYEQYF; cdr3_nt: TGTGCCAGCTCACCGTGGAGCGGAGCTGTCTCCTACGAGCAGTACTTC
clone_size: NA; j_call: TRBJ1-2; v_call: TRBV30; d_call: NA; cdr3_aa: CACTGGRFPDYGYTF; cdr3_nt: TGTGCCTGTACTGGGGGGCGCTTCCCGGACTATGGCTACACCTTC
clone_size: NA; j_call: TRBJ2-3; v_call: TRBV7-9; d_call: NA; cdr3_aa: CASSERLSPGTDTQYF; cdr3_nt: TGTGCCAGCAGCGAGAGGCTGAGCCCCGGCACAGATACGCAGTATTTT
clone_size: NA; j_call: TRBJ1-2; v_call: TRBV29-1; d_call: NA; cdr3_aa: CSVEDLRESGGYTF; cdr3_nt: TGCAGCGTTGAAGATCTCAGGGAGTCGGGTGGCTACACCTTC
clone_size: once; j_call: TRBJ2-5; v_call: TRBV4-2; d_call: NA; cdr3_aa: CASSQIGVLETQYF; cdr3_nt: TGTGCCAGCAGCCAGATCGGGGTATTAGAGACCCAGTACTTC
clone_size: NA; j_call: TRBJ2-3; v_call: TRBV28; d_call: TRBD2; cdr3_aa: CASSVLQREGAYF; cdr3_nt: TGTGCCAGCAGTGTTTTACAGCGGGAGGGCGCGTATTTT
clone_size: NA; j_call: TRBJ2-2; v_call: TRBV11-3; d_call: NA; cdr3_aa: CASSLGTGELFF; cdr3_nt: TGTGCCAGCAGCCTGGGAACCGGGGAGCTGTTTTTT
clone_size: NA; j_call: TRBJ2-6; v_call: TRBV28; d_call: NA; cdr3_aa: CASSLVEGASSGANVLTF; cdr3_nt: TGTGCCAGCAGTTTAGTGGAGGGGGCTTCCTCTGGGGCCAACGTCCTGACTTTC
clone_size: NA; j_call: TRBJ1-1; v_call: TRBV19; d_call: NA; cdr3_aa: CASSIDGTGMAFF; cdr3_nt: TGTGCCAGTAGTATAGATGGGACGGGCATGGCTTTCTTT
clone_size: few; j_call: TRBJ2-4; v_call: TRBV14; d_call: TRBD2; cdr3_aa: CASSLGLAGPKNIQYF; cdr3_nt: TGTGCCAGCAGTCTAGGACTAGCGGGTCCCAAAAACATTCAGTACTTC
clone_size: NA; j_call: TRBJ1-1; v_call: TRBV11-1; d_call: NA; cdr3_aa: CASSLVSGDFGAFF; cdr3_nt: TGTGCCAGCAGCTTAGTTTCGGGGGACTTTGGGGCTTTCTTT
clone_size: NA; j_call: TRBJ1-5; v_call: TRBV6-1; d_call: NA; cdr3_aa: CASSDIQGKDQPQHF; cdr3_nt: TGTGCCAGCAGTGACATCCAGGGAAAGGATCAGCCCCAGCATTTT
clone_size: NA; j_call: TRBJ2-5; v_call: TRBV7-3; d_call: NA; cdr3_aa: CASAPGAISVGETQYF; cdr3_nt: TGTGCCAGCGCCCCCGGGGCGATTTCGGTCGGAGAGACCCAGTACTTC
clone_size: NA; j_call: TRBJ2-7; v_call: TRBV6-1; d_call: NA; cdr3_aa: CASSPTQQGTYEQYF; cdr3_nt: TGTGCCAGCAGCCCCACGCAGCAGGGGACTTACGAGCAGTACTTC
clone_size: NA; j_call: TRBJ1-1; v_call: TRBV5-1; d_call: TRBD1; cdr3_aa: CASSLGTGINTEAFF; cdr3_nt: TGCGCCAGCAGCCTAGGGACAGGCATTAACACTGAAGCTTTCTTT
clone_size: NA; j_call: TRBJ1-1; v_call: TRBV9; d_call: NA; cdr3_aa: CASSAIGGNTEAFF; cdr3_nt: TGTGCCAGCAGCGCCATTGGTGGCAACACTGAAGCTTTCTTT
clone_size: NA; j_call: TRBJ2-2; v_call: TRBV6-6; d_call: TRBD2; cdr3_aa: CASRRLAGSTGELFF; cdr3_nt: TGTGCCAGCAGACGGCTAGCGGGAAGCACCGGGGAGCTGTTTTTT